The next 30 T cell receptor beta chains were all read from a single sample in a study of T cell responses to AZD1222 COVID-19 vaccine. Assay used: immunoSEQ multiplex PCR; TCRdb lists only in-frame clones, some missing. Among about 150,000 clones listed, about nine tenths were seen once. The sample consisted of peripheral blood, taken on day 0 of AZD1222 vaccination. Receptors were obtained from an adult in good health.

V gene TRBV18 combines with J gene TRBJ2-7; D remains unclear. Germline values: CDR1 KGHSH, CDR2 LQKENI. The CDR3 has 14 residues. V gave up 0 bases and J gave up 1 base, with 7 bases separating them. The CDR3 DNA sequence: TGTGCCAGCTCACCACCATCAGCTTCCTACGAGCAGTACTTC. It codes for CASSPPSASYEQYF.

The chain carries TRBV6-2 or TRBV6-3 and TRBJ2-7; D is tentatively TRBD1 or TRBD2 (5 bases each). The length of the CDR3 is 15 residues. Germline V gene sequence: CDR1 MNHEY, CDR2 SVGEGT. V shed 5 bases and J shed 3 bases, with 17 bases lying between them. In nucleotides, the CDR3 is TGTGCCAGCAGTATATACCGGGACCGAGACTACGAGCAGTACTTC. This codes for CASSIYRDRDYEQYF.

In this sample, this clone turned up once. The chain joins TRBV13 to TRBJ1-1, with D perhaps matching TRBD1 (5 bases). The germline V gene encodes CDR1 PRHDT and CDR2 FYEKMQ (reference sequence). Trimming removed 0 bases from V and 5 bases from J, with 25 bases in between. The CDR3 spans 19 residues. CDR3 bases: TGTGCCAGCAGCTTAGGCCCGTTTTTTCGGCCAGGGCGAGGTACTGAAGCTTTCTTT. Protein product: CASSLGPFFRPGRGTEAFF. The complete variable domain, with remaining parts taken from reference TRBV13 and TRBJ1-1, reads AAGVIQSPRHLIKEKRETATLKCYPIPRHDTVYWYQQGPGQDPQFLISFYEKMQSDKGSIPDRFSAQQFSDYHSELNMSSLELGDSALYFCASSLGPFFRPGRGTEAFFGQGTRLTVV.

The V and J genes are TRBV28 and TRBJ1-1; D unclear. V lost 2 bases and J 1 base, leaving 5 bases between the germline ends. There are 13 residues in the CDR3. In germline, CDR1 is MDHEN, CDR2 SYDVKM. The CDR3 region is CASSLVPNTEAFF. In nucleotides, the CDR3 is TGTGCCAGCAGTTTAGTCCCGAACACTGAAGCTTTCTTT.

This clone was counted only a few times. The chain recombines TRBV24-1 with TRBJ2-5; weak D call: TRBD1 (6 bases). This CDR3 region has 15 residues. CDR1 and CDR2 (germline): KGHDR, SFDVKD. Trimming removed 3 bases at V and 4 bases at J, with 14 bases between. CDR3: CATSDPGQSPETQYF. As DNA, the CDR3 is TGTGCCACCAGTGATCCCGGACAGTCCCCAGAGACCCAGTACTTC.

This chain connects TRBV2 to TRBJ1-5; 7 bases line up with TRBD1. This CDR3 is 15 amino acids long. V was pared by 5 bases and J by 5 bases, with 9 bases of the junction left unmatched. CDR1 is SNHLY and CDR2 is FYNNEI in the germline V gene. CDR3 protein: CASSLRGRGDQPQHF. The DNA of the CDR3 is TGTGCCAGCAGTCTAAGGGGGCGAGGGGATCAGCCCCAGCATTTT.

V is TRBV11-2 and J is TRBJ2-1, with D perhaps assigned TRBD1 or TRBD2 (5 bases each). The CDR3 has 15 amino acids. Trimming pared 2 bases from V and 6 bases from J, leaving 14 bases between. CDR1 and CDR2 (germline): SGHAT, FQNNGV. CDR3 in DNA: TGTGCCAGCAGCTTATGGGCAGGGACCAGCAATGAGCAGTTCTTC. Translating it yields CASSLWAGTSNEQFF.

The chain uses TRBV5-1 and TRBJ2-1; 8 nucleotides match TRBD2. The germline CDR1 and CDR2 sequences are SGHRS and YFSETQ. The CDR3 covers 15 residues. The ends lost 4 bases at V and 4 bases at J; junction bases unmatched: 7. The CDR3 DNA is TGCGCCAGCAGCCCCGTAGAGCGGGAGTACAATGAGCAGTTCTTC. Amino acids: CASSPVEREYNEQFF.

The V gene is TRBV28, the J gene TRBJ2-7; TRBD2 matches 11 bases. The J segment lost 6 bases and the V segment lost 5 bases, leaving 3 bases of the junction unmatched. CDR1 and CDR2 (germline): MDHEN, SYDVKM. This CDR3 contains 13 residues. The CDR3 loop reads CASSPTSGSEQYF. The DNA of the CDR3 is TGTGCCAGCAGTCCAACTAGCGGGAGCGAGCAGTACTTC.

V usage is TRBV9 and J usage is TRBJ1-2; D may be TRBD1 (5 bases). The V end lost 0 bases, the J end lost 4 bases, and 13 bases lay between the germline ends. The CDR3 spans 15 residues. In germline, CDR1 is SGDLS, CDR2 YYNGEE. Here the CDR3 reads CASSVDGARGYGYTF. In DNA, the CDR3 is TGTGCCAGCAGCGTAGACGGGGCGCGAGGCTATGGCTACACCTTC.

The table lists this clone with a count of one. This chain uses TRBV19 with TRBJ1-2, with D uncertain. Germline-derived CDR1 and CDR2 are LNHDA and SQIVND (reference sequence). The V gene lost 4 bases and the J gene lost 4 bases, with 10 bases spanning the gap. CDR3 length equals 13 residues. The CDR3 loop is CASSNDIPYGYTF. The CDR3 DNA is TGTGCCAGTAGTAACGACATTCCCTATGGCTACACCTTC.

The chain recombines TRBV9 with TRBJ2-1; 9 bases align to TRBD2. Germline values: CDR1 SGDLS, CDR2 YYNGEE. The CDR3 consists of 18 residues. The V gene end was trimmed by 4 bases and the J gene end by 7 bases; junction bases not matched to a gene: 18. CDR3 sequence: CASSPRPGLAGVENEQFF. In nucleotides, the CDR3 is TGTGCCAGCAGCCCCCGTCCGGGATTAGCGGGAGTGGAAAATGAGCAGTTCTTC.

The rearrangement links TRBV2 to TRBJ2-1; the match to TRBD2 covers 8 bases. CDR1 SNHLY and CDR2 FYNNEI come from the germline V gene. Losses at the gene ends were 10 bases for V and 7 bases for J; bases not matched to a gene: 15. The CDR3 sequence is 15 residues long. The DNA of the CDR3 is TGTGCCATCCTCATGTCCGGACTAGCTGGTAATGAGCAGTTCTTC. Its translation is CAILMSGLAGNEQFF. Filled out from reference TRBV2 and TRBJ2-1, the complete variable domain reads EPEVTQTPSHQVTQMGQEVILRCVPISNHLYFYWYRQILGQKVEFLVSFYNNEISEKSEIFDDQFSVERPDGSNFTLKIRSTKLEDSAMYFCAILMSGLAGNEQFFGPGTRLTVL.

The gene calls are TRBV2 and TRBJ1-6, with D tentatively TRBD1 (6 bases). The CDR3 has 16 residues. Trimming pared 8 bases from V and 3 bases from J, leaving 17 bases between. Germline V CDR1 and CDR2: SNHLY, FYNNEI. CDR3 protein: CASRNTGNLYNSPLHF. The CDR3 DNA follows: TGTGCCAGCCGGAATACAGGGAACCTCTATAATTCACCCCTCCACTTT.

V and J are TRBV6-1 and TRBJ1-3; the D is unclear. Germline V gene sequence: CDR1 MNHNS, CDR2 SASEGT. This CDR3 has 17 amino acids. The V gene lost 4 bases and the J gene lost 0 bases, with 16 bases spanning the gap. The CDR3 sequence is CASSVGQTSFSGNTIYF. CDR3 sequence (DNA): TGTGCCAGCAGTGTCGGTCAAACGAGCTTCTCTGGAAACACCATATATTTT.

V and J are TRBV4-1 and TRBJ1-2, with a possible D match to TRBD1 (5 bases). This CDR3 spans 12 amino acids. The germline V gene encodes CDR1 MGHRA and CDR2 YSYEKL. Trimming left V 10 bases short and J 8 bases short, with 17 bases between. The CDR3 spells CATSTGVEGYTF. The CDR3 region has the DNA TGCGCCACCTCGACGGGGGTAGAAGGCTACACCTTC.

This chain connects TRBV6-2 or TRBV6-3 to TRBJ1-5, with D hard to call. The CDR3 spans 16 residues. Trimming pared 0 bases from V and 0 bases from J, leaving 9 bases between. The germline V gene has CDR1 MNHEY and CDR2 SVGEGT. CDR3 residues: CASSYSSKFSNQPQHF. DNA for the CDR3: TGTGCCAGCAGTTACTCGTCGAAGTTTAGCAATCAGCCCCAGCATTTT.

CDR3 sequence reads: CASSQSRTGNTEAFF. The CDR3 DNA sequence: TGTGCCAGCAGCCAATCCAGGACCGGTAACACTGAAGCTTTCTTT. V gene TRBV3-1 (or the pseudogene TRBV3-2) combines with J gene TRBJ1-1, with no clear D. The germline gives CDR1 LGHDT, CDR2 YNNKEL (reference sequence). The CDR3 consists of 15 residues. V shed 2 bases and J shed 2 bases, with 12 bases lying between them.

Remarks on this clone: An end of the junction differs from the germline gene, which may be a read error. The J gene is TRBJ1-1, the V gene TRBV4-3; 9 positions match TRBD1. Germline CDR1 LGHNA, CDR2 YSLEER. The length of the CDR3 is 17 residues. CDR3 sequence: CASSEEVTGQGYTEAFF. For the CDR3, the DNA is TGCGCCAGCAGCGAAGAAGTAACTGGACAGGGGTACACTGAAGCTTTCTTT.

This chain joins TRBV24-1 and TRBJ2-2; D remains unclear. V gave up 10 bases and J gave up 2 bases, with 7 bases separating them. The CDR3 covers 12 residues. The germline V gene encodes CDR1 KGHDR and CDR2 SFDVKD. The CDR3 sequence: CATGHNTGELFF. CDR3 in DNA: TGTGCCACAGGGCACAACACCGGGGAGCTGTTTTTT.

The CDR3 coding sequence is TGTGCCAGCAGTTACACGGGGGCTAGCACCGGGGAGCTGTTTTTT. Its translation is CASSYTGASTGELFF. The chain employs TRBV6-5 and TRBJ2-2; D is possibly TRBD1 or TRBD2 (6 bases each). Trimming cost V 2 bases and J 4 bases, with 11 bases left between them. Germline V gene lookup returns CDR1 MNHEY and CDR2 SVGAGI. This CDR3 is 15 amino acids long.

The chain uses TRBV6-2 or TRBV6-3 and TRBJ1-5; no firm D call. CDR1 and CDR2 (germline): MNHEY, SVGEGT. V gave up 2 bases and J gave up 6 bases, with 14 bases separating them. This CDR3 contains 15 residues. In nucleotides, the CDR3 is TGTGCCAGCAGTTACCCGAGCACCGGCAGTCAGCCCCAGCATTTT. Amino acid sequence: CASSYPSTGSQPQHF.

The chain combines TRBV9 with TRBJ2-1; possible D gene TRBD1, 6 bases. The CDR3 loop spans 15 amino acids. In germline, CDR1 is SGDLS, CDR2 YYNGEE. V gave up 0 bases and J gave up 7 bases, with 14 bases separating them. The CDR3 sequence: CASSVEGQPGNEQFF. In DNA, the CDR3 is TGTGCCAGCAGCGTAGAGGGACAACCCGGGAATGAGCAGTTCTTC.

The chain employs TRBV4-1 and TRBJ1-1; D remains unclear. Trimming pared 4 bases from V and 1 base from J, leaving 7 bases between. Germline V gene sequence: CDR1 MGHRA, CDR2 YSYEKL. The CDR3 is made up of 13 amino acids. DNA of the CDR3: TGCGCCAGCAGCCCTACTAAGAACACTGAAGCTTTCTTT. The encoded protein is CASSPTKNTEAFF.

The chain carries TRBV19 and TRBJ2-5; D not resolved. This CDR3 is built from 13 residues. V gave up 0 bases and J gave up 5 bases, with 7 bases separating them. Germline V gene sequence: CDR1 LNHDA, CDR2 SQIVND (reference sequence). CDR3 in amino acids: CASSIEGWETQYF. The CDR3 bases are TGTGCCAGTAGTATAGAAGGATGGGAGACCCAGTACTTC.

The rearrangement joins TRBV6-6 to TRBJ1-4; D uncertain. Per the germline V gene, CDR1 is MNHNY and CDR2 is SVGAGI (reference sequence). The CDR3 contains 14 residues. The V gene lost 0 bases and the J gene lost 6 bases, with 8 bases spanning the gap. The CDR3 is CASSYSNFDEKLFF. CDR3 nucleotides: TGTGCCAGCAGTTACTCGAACTTCGATGAAAAACTGTTTTTT.

The chain couples TRBV19 to TRBJ1-6, with D possibly being TRBD1 (5 bases). CDR1 and CDR2 (germline): LNHDA, SQIVND (reference sequence). V was pared by 5 bases and J by 7 bases, with 12 bases between. The CDR3 runs to 14 residues. The CDR3 is CASSGGRPNSPLHF. The CDR3 coding sequence is TGTGCCAGTAGTGGGGGACGGCCAAATTCACCCCTCCACTTT.

Only a few counts were recorded for this clone. The chain recombines TRBV2 with TRBJ2-1, with a tentative D call TRBD1 (6 bases). The CDR3 sequence is 15 residues long. Germline-derived CDR1 and CDR2 are SNHLY and FYNNEI. V was clipped by 8 bases and J by 5 bases, with 19 bases between them. The CDR3 nucleotides are TGTGCCAGCTTGGAAAGGGGGTCTGGAAACAATGAGCAGTTCTTC. Its translation: CASLERGSGNNEQFF.

This chain links TRBV6-2 or TRBV6-3 with TRBJ2-5; 7 nucleotides agree with TRBD2. CDR3 length: 17 amino acids. Germline CDR1 MNHEY, CDR2 SVGEGT. The V segment lost 5 bases and the J segment 5 bases; nucleotides outside the gene matches: 17. CDR3 protein: CASSLDGASGPGETQYF. The DNA for the CDR3 is TGTGCCAGCAGTCTCGACGGGGCTAGCGGACCGGGGGAGACCCAGTACTTC.

The rearrangement uses TRBV7-2 and TRBJ1-1; D might be TRBD1 (5 bases). V was shortened by 1 base and J by 4 bases, with 16 bases between the two germline ends. CDR3 length: 16 residues. CDR1 and CDR2 from the germline V gene are SGHTA and FQGNSA. The CDR3 loop is CASSLEAGRIRTEAFF. In DNA, the CDR3 is TGTGCCAGCAGCTTAGAGGCAGGGCGAATTCGCACTGAAGCTTTCTTT.